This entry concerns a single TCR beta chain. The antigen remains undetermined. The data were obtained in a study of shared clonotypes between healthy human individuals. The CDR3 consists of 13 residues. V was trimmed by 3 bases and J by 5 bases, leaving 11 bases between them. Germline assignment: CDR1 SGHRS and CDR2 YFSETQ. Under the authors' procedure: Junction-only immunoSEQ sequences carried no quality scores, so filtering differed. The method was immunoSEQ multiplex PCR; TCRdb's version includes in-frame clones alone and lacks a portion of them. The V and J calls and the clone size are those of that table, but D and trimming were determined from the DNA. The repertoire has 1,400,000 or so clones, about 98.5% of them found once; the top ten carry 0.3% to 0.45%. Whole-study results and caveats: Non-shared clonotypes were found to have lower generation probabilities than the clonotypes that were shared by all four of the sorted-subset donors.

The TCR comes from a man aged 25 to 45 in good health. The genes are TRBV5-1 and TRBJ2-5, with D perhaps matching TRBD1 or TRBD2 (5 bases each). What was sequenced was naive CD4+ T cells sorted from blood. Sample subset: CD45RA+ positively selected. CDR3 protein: CASSSGAGETQYF. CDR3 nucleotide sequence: TGCGCCAGCAGCTCCGGGGCTGGGGAGACCCAGTACTTC. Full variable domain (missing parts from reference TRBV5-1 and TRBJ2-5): KAGVTQTPRYLIKTRGQQVTLSCSPISGHRSVSWYQQTPGQGLQFLFEYFSETQRNKGNFPGRFSGRQFSNSRSEMNVSTLELGDSALYLCASSSGAGETQYFGPGTRLLVL.